This TCR beta chain was recorded in a study of T cells in localized non-small cell lung cancer. This CDR3 comprises 15 residues. Germline values: CDR1 MDHEN, CDR2 SYDVKM. Trimming took off 4 bases at V and 4 bases at J, with 14 bases between the two ends. As for this clone: Its antigen remains unidentified.

The data were produced by immunoSEQ multiplex PCR, yet TCRdb's version contains in-frame clones alone and is incomplete. The sample carries tens of thousands of clones, 89% recorded once. Findings of the study overall: A median of 57 clones ranked among the top 100 in tumor appeared in adjacent lung. Longer overall survival associated with higher blood T cell density; shorter survival with higher adjacent-lung clonality. Uninvolved adjacent lung showed peak T cell clonality, exceeding tumor. One tumor region alone was sequenced, and heterogeneity therefore remains possible.

This clonotype was sampled from a woman aged 35-75 years with stage I lung adenocarcinoma. Sequenced here: peripheral blood, sampled before any cancer treatment. This chain connects TRBV28 to TRBJ1-3; maybe TRBD1 (5 bases). The chain's CDR3 is CASSSPGLQGNTIYF. In nucleotides, the CDR3 is TGTGCCAGCAGTTCACCAGGGCTCCAAGGAAACACCATATATTTT.